These T cell receptor beta chains were read from a single sample in a study of regulatory T cells in long-lasting Graves disease. Each CDR3 protein gets one entry after TCRdb re-called the multiplex PCR reads with MiXCR. Here the sample spans roughly 400,000 distinct CDR3 sequences, less than 25% being singletons. Sequencing was performed on peripheral blood mononuclear cells (PBMCs), taken when the disease was refractory, from a patient treated with antithyroid drugs. All receptors derive from a female donor with Graves disease. CDR3s include the opening cysteine and the closing phenylalanine or tryptophan. A D gene is named only where the DNA matches it firmly. Some rows have no size entry. The others give once, few or many, or a class for an expanded clone.

TGTGCCAGCGTATGGGGTGCAACTAATGAAAAACTGTTTTTT,CASVWGATNEKLFF,-,TRBV2,many,TRBJ1-4
TGCAGCGTTGAGGGGGGAGGCGGCGAGGCGAACATTCAGTACTTC,CSVEGGGGEANIQYF,-,TRBV29-1,-,TRBJ2-4
TGCAGCGGAATAGGAGAAGGACTAACCGAAGCTTTCTTT,CSGIGEGLTEAFF,-,TRBV29-1,many,TRBJ1-1
TGCAGTGCTAGTTGGGGGAAGAAAAAAGAGACCCAGTACTTC,CSASWGKKKETQYF,-,TRBV20-1,once,TRBJ2-5
TGTGCCAGCAGCTTGTGGGGGAACCAAGAGACCCAGTACTTC,CASSLWGNQETQYF,-,TRBV7-9,-,TRBJ2-5
TGTGCCACCACAGGGGGCGCAACCGGGGAGCTGTTTTTT,CATTGGATGELFF,TRBD1,TRBV28,few,TRBJ2-2
TGTGCCATCAGTGAGGGACAGACATATAGCAATCAGCCCCAGCATTTT,CAISEGQTYSNQPQHF,-,TRBV10-3,-,TRBJ1-5
TGTGCCAGCAGGCCTGGCGGAACTATACGAGGGCAGTACTTC,CASRPGGTIRGQYF,-,TRBV6-1,-,TRBJ2-7
TGTGCCTGGAGGACACAGGGGATGAACACTGAAGCTTTCTTT,CAWRTQGMNTEAFF,TRBD1,TRBV30,few,TRBJ1-1
TGCAGTGCTCCAGAACAGGGGGCCCTGGTCCATCAGCCCCAGCATTTT,CSAPEQGALVHQPQHF,TRBD1,TRBV20-1,-,TRBJ1-5
TGCAGTGCTAATACGGTGGGGCTCGGTCAGCCCCAGCATTTT,CSANTVGLGQPQHF,-,TRBV20-1,-,TRBJ1-5
TGTGCCAGCAGCCAAGATTTCGGACAGGGTTTATCGGCTGGAAACACCATATATTTT,CASSQDFGQGLSAGNTIYF,TRBD1,TRBV14,-,TRBJ1-3
TGCAGCGTTGTGAACGGGGGGGGAGAGACCCAGTACTTC,CSVVNGGGETQYF,TRBD2,TRBV29-1,many,TRBJ2-5
TGTGCCATCAGTGAGTCGAGAGGATGGGCTGAAGCTTTCTTT,CAISESRGWAEAFF,-,TRBV10-3,many,TRBJ1-1
TGTGCCAGCAGATTGGGGACAGAGACCCAGTACTTC,CASRLGTETQYF,-,TRBV7-9,once,TRBJ2-5
TGTGCCAGCAGTTTAGCATCGAAGGGATACGAGCAGTACTTC,CASSLASKGYEQYF,-,TRBV28,many,TRBJ2-7
TGTGCTAGTGGCCATAAGGACAGGGGCGGCGACGAGCAGTACTTC,CASGHKDRGGDEQYF,TRBD1,TRBV12-5,many,TRBJ2-7
TGTGCCACCAGCAGTCCGGGAGGAGCGCAGTATTTT,CATSSPGGAQYF,TRBD2,TRBV15,-,TRBJ2-3
TGTGCCAGCTCCCCTGGCGGGACCCCCAATCAGCCCCAGCATTTT,CASSPGGTPNQPQHF,-,TRBV18,-,TRBJ1-5
TGTGCCAGCAGCTTCTGGGGGCTAGCGGCAATACCCGGGGAGCTGTTTTTT,CASSFWGLAAIPGELFF,-,TRBV7-9,-,TRBJ2-2
TGTGCCAGCAGCCAAGCCCGGGCAGGCTATTTGAACACTGAAGCTTTCTTT,CASSQARAGYLNTEAFF,-,TRBV4-2,few,TRBJ1-1
TGCAGTGCATTAACAGGGGGTCTCTACGAGCAGTACTTC,CSALTGGLYEQYF,TRBD1,TRBV20-1,many,TRBJ2-7
TGTGCCAGTAGTATCGCCCGGAACACCGGGGAGCTGTTTTTT,CASSIARNTGELFF,-,TRBV19,few,TRBJ2-2
TGTGCCAGCACTTTAGGGAGCTCCTATAATTCACCCCTCCACTTT,CASTLGSSYNSPLHF,-,TRBV27,many,TRBJ1-6
TGTGCCAGCAGCTTCATCACGGGAGAGGACGAGCAGTACTTC,CASSFITGEDEQYF,-,TRBV5-4,few,TRBJ2-7
TGTGCCAGCAGCCAAGATGTCCTACCCACAGATACGCAGTATTTT,CASSQDVLPTDTQYF,-,TRBV14,once,TRBJ2-3
TGTGCCAGCAGCAAAAGACTAGCGGGAGACACCGGGGAGCTGTTTTTT,CASSKRLAGDTGELFF,TRBD2,TRBV11-3,-,TRBJ2-2
TGTGCCTGGAGTGTCTTAGCGGGAGACCCAGATACGCAGTATTTT,CAWSVLAGDPDTQYF,TRBD2,TRBV30,-,TRBJ2-3